The following is a TCR beta chain sequence with its context. In terms of age and location, participants ranged from roughly 18 to 90 years and lived in about 25 US areas. This sample is drawn from a study of blood T cell repertoires in COVID-19. The CDR3 runs 16 residues. V lost 4 bases to trimming and J lost 4 bases; unmatched junction nucleotides: 8. The germline CDR1 and CDR2 sequences are SGHTS and YDEGEE. Profiling relied on immunoSEQ multiplex PCR, and the TCRdb table lists in-frame clones only, not all of them. This sample yields hundreds of thousands of clones, of which roughly nine tenths are seen a single time; 2% to 3% belongs to the top ten.

The rearrangement joins TRBV5-8 to TRBJ1-5; 10 bases line up with TRBD1. This clonotype originated in a young woman who had recovered from COVID-19. The sequenced sample consisted of PBMCs or T cells enriched from blood (not recorded which). This chain's CDR3 is CASSPTGTGVNQPQHF. In nucleotides, the CDR3 is TGTGCCAGCAGCCCGACCGGGACAGGGGTTAATCAGCCCCAGCATTTT. Complete variable domain (other parts from reference TRBV5-8 and TRBJ1-5): EAGVTQSPTHLIKTRGQQATLRCSPISGHTSVYWYQQALGLGLQFLLWYDEGEERNRGNFPPRFSGRQFPNYSSELNVNALELEDSALYLCASSPTGTGVNQPQHFGDGTRLSIL.